Listed below are T cell receptor beta chains from one sample, sequenced in a study of T cell repertoires in cytomegalovirus infection. These TCRs are of unknown antigen specificity. TCRdb analysed the reads with MiXCR anew, one entry per CDR3 protein. The sample has about 69,000 distinct CDR3 sequences, more than 25% seen once. The sample here was CD8+ T cells from cultured PBMCs, taken from culture after CMV antigen stimulation. All receptors come from a human donor in good health (CMV status not recorded). Some clones in this sample may be carry-over from other donors' samples. CDR3s include the opening cysteine and the closing phenylalanine or tryptophan. Each record gives: D gene, clone size, CDR3 length, V gene, J gene, CDR3 protein, CDR3 DNA. D genes are given only for firm matches. Some rows mark clone size as missing; the rest say once, few, many or name a class of expanded clone.

d_call: .
clone_size: few
cdr3_length: 15
v_call: TRBV4-3
j_call: TRBJ1-2
cdr3_aa: CASSQDPRGPGGYTF
cdr3_nt: TGCGCCAGCAGCCAAGATCCACGTGGGCCGGGTGGCTACACCTTC

d_call: TRBD1
clone_size: .
cdr3_length: 20
v_call: TRBV30
j_call: TRBJ2-7
cdr3_aa: CAWSDLEPGQGGHGLHEQYF
cdr3_nt: TGTGCCTGGAGTGACTTGGAACCGGGACAGGGGGGCCATGGTCTTCACGAGCAGTACTTC

d_call: TRBD1
clone_size: .
cdr3_length: 15
v_call: TRBV7-6
j_call: TRBJ1-4
cdr3_aa: CASSFGQGADEKLFF
cdr3_nt: TGTGCCAGCAGCTTCGGACAGGGGGCGGATGAAAAACTGTTTTTT

d_call: .
clone_size: few
cdr3_length: 14
v_call: TRBV6-6
j_call: TRBJ1-2
cdr3_aa: CASSPISANYGYTF
cdr3_nt: TGTGCCAGCAGTCCGATCAGTGCTAACTATGGCTACACCTTC

d_call: .
clone_size: few
cdr3_length: 13
v_call: TRBV29-1
j_call: TRBJ2-7
cdr3_aa: CSVVTGSSYEQYF
cdr3_nt: TGCAGCGTTGTGACGGGAAGCTCCTACGAGCAGTACTTC

d_call: .
clone_size: many
cdr3_length: 17
v_call: TRBV7-8
j_call: TRBJ2-6
cdr3_aa: CASSLGWDDAGANVLTF
cdr3_nt: TGTGCCAGCAGCTTAGGTTGGGACGACGCTGGGGCCAACGTCCTGACTTTC

d_call: .
clone_size: .
cdr3_length: 16
v_call: TRBV27
j_call: TRBJ1-6
cdr3_aa: CASSLSLGNYNSPLHF
cdr3_nt: TGTGCCAGCAGTTTATCCCTAGGGAACTATAATTCACCCCTCCACTTT

d_call: .
clone_size: few
cdr3_length: 15
v_call: TRBV28
j_call: TRBJ1-1
cdr3_aa: CATSKAADIFREAFF
cdr3_nt: TGTGCCACCTCCAAGGCGGCTGATATTTTCCGGGAAGCTTTCTTT

d_call: .
clone_size: .
cdr3_length: 13
v_call: TRBV7-9
j_call: TRBJ2-2
cdr3_aa: CATGTLNTGELFF
cdr3_nt: TGTGCCACCGGGACATTGAACACCGGGGAGCTGTTTTTT

d_call: .
clone_size: few
cdr3_length: 19
v_call: TRBV27
j_call: TRBJ1-5
cdr3_aa: CASSFRGSRELFEDQPQHF
cdr3_nt: TGTGCCAGCAGTTTCCGGGGATCCAGGGAGCTATTTGAAGATCAGCCCCAGCATTTT

d_call: .
clone_size: .
cdr3_length: 15
v_call: TRBV11-2
j_call: TRBJ1-1
cdr3_aa: CASSLVLRGEGEAFF
cdr3_nt: TGTGCCAGCAGCTTAGTGTTACGCGGGGAGGGTGAAGCTTTCTTT

d_call: .
clone_size: .
cdr3_length: 13
v_call: TRBV14
j_call: TRBJ2-2
cdr3_aa: CASSQIAPGELFF
cdr3_nt: TGTGCCAGCAGCCAAATCGCGCCCGGGGAGCTGTTTTTT

d_call: TRBD2
clone_size: once
cdr3_length: 16
v_call: TRBV7-6
j_call: TRBJ2-7
cdr3_aa: CASRITSGGESYEQYF
cdr3_nt: TGTGCCAGCAGGATTACTAGCGGGGGAGAGTCCTACGAGCAGTACTTC

d_call: .
clone_size: many
cdr3_length: 12
v_call: TRBV7-2
j_call: TRBJ2-7
cdr3_aa: CASSFDLHEQYF
cdr3_nt: TGTGCCAGCAGCTTCGACTTACACGAGCAGTACTTC

d_call: .
clone_size: .
cdr3_length: 15
v_call: TRBV28
j_call: TRBJ1-2
cdr3_aa: CASSVSGNSNYGYTF
cdr3_nt: TGTGCCAGCAGTGTCTCCGGGAATTCTAACTATGGCTACACCTTC

d_call: TRBD2
clone_size: .
cdr3_length: 14
v_call: TRBV27
j_call: TRBJ2-7
cdr3_aa: CASSFRGETYEQYF
cdr3_nt: TGTGCCAGCAGTTTTCGGGGGGAAACCTACGAGCAGTACTTC

d_call: .
clone_size: few
cdr3_length: 14
v_call: TRBV5-6
j_call: TRBJ1-5
cdr3_aa: CASSLMGGNQPQHF
cdr3_nt: TGTGCCAGCAGCTTGATGGGTGGCAATCAGCCCCAGCATTTT

d_call: .
clone_size: .
cdr3_length: 16
v_call: TRBV6-2/TRBV6-3
j_call: TRBJ1-5
cdr3_aa: CASSYGPWVSNQPQHF
cdr3_nt: TGTGCCAGCAGTTATGGTCCGTGGGTTAGCAATCAGCCCCAGCATTTT

d_call: TRBD2
clone_size: many
cdr3_length: 15
v_call: TRBV11-2
j_call: TRBJ2-1
cdr3_aa: CASRESSGRLRRQFF
cdr3_nt: TGTGCCAGCAGGGAGAGTAGCGGGAGGCTTCGACGGCAGTTCTTC

d_call: .
clone_size: few
cdr3_length: 13
v_call: TRBV6-6
j_call: TRBJ1-1
cdr3_aa: CASLLTESTEAFF
cdr3_nt: TGTGCCAGCTTACTCACAGAGAGCACTGAAGCTTTCTTT

d_call: TRBD2
clone_size: .
cdr3_length: 16
v_call: TRBV12-3/TRBV12-4
j_call: TRBJ2-3
cdr3_aa: CASSFPSGRAQDTQYF
cdr3_nt: TGTGCCAGCAGTTTTCCTAGCGGGAGGGCCCAGGATACGCAGTATTTT

d_call: .
clone_size: .
cdr3_length: 13
v_call: TRBV9
j_call: TRBJ1-1
cdr3_aa: CASSVEGDTEAFF
cdr3_nt: TGTGCCAGCAGCGTAGAGGGTGACACTGAAGCTTTCTTT

d_call: TRBD1
clone_size: few
cdr3_length: 15
v_call: TRBV7-9
j_call: TRBJ1-4
cdr3_aa: CASSLGQGPGEKLFF
cdr3_nt: TGTGCCAGCAGCTTGGGACAGGGTCCCGGTGAAAAACTGTTTTTT

d_call: TRBD2
clone_size: many
cdr3_length: 14
v_call: TRBV19
j_call: TRBJ2-7
cdr3_aa: CASGPGTSVDEQYF
cdr3_nt: TGTGCCAGTGGACCCGGGACTAGTGTCGACGAGCAGTACTTC

d_call: .
clone_size: .
cdr3_length: 11
v_call: TRBV20-1
j_call: TRBJ2-5
cdr3_aa: CSAVLGETQYF
cdr3_nt: TGCAGTGCAGTATTGGGCGAGACCCAGTACTTC

d_call: TRBD1
clone_size: many
cdr3_length: 15
v_call: TRBV7-2
j_call: TRBJ1-5
cdr3_aa: CASSQTGAGKQPQHF
cdr3_nt: TGTGCCAGCAGCCAGACAGGGGCAGGTAAACAGCCCCAGCATTTT

d_call: .
clone_size: few
cdr3_length: 13
v_call: TRBV7-4
j_call: TRBJ2-1
cdr3_aa: CASSLAATNEQFF
cdr3_nt: TGTGCCAGCAGCTTAGCGGCTACTAATGAGCAGTTCTTC

d_call: .
clone_size: few
cdr3_length: 13
v_call: TRBV5-6
j_call: TRBJ1-1
cdr3_aa: CASSLAGDTEAFF
cdr3_nt: TGTGCCAGCAGCTTGGCGGGTGACACTGAAGCTTTCTTT

d_call: .
clone_size: few
cdr3_length: 15
v_call: TRBV4-1
j_call: TRBJ2-1
cdr3_aa: CASSQPSGEPDEQFF
cdr3_nt: TGCGCCAGCAGCCAACCCTCCGGGGAACCAGATGAGCAGTTCTTC

d_call: TRBD1
clone_size: .
cdr3_length: 13
v_call: TRBV7-6
j_call: TRBJ1-1
cdr3_aa: CVSSPTGVPEAFF
cdr3_nt: TGTGTCAGCAGTCCAACAGGGGTCCCTGAAGCTTTCTTT

d_call: .
clone_size: .
cdr3_length: 14
v_call: TRBV6-2/TRBV6-3
j_call: TRBJ2-5
cdr3_aa: CACSEGGGRETQYF
cdr3_nt: TGTGCCTGCAGTGAAGGAGGAGGGAGAGAGACCCAGTACTTC

d_call: TRBD2
clone_size: .
cdr3_length: 14
v_call: TRBV29-1
j_call: TRBJ2-1
cdr3_aa: CSAPVAGDYNEQFF
cdr3_nt: TGCAGCGCCCCCGTCGCGGGGGACTACAATGAGCAGTTCTTC

d_call: .
clone_size: once
cdr3_length: 16
v_call: TRBV7-6
j_call: TRBJ1-4
cdr3_aa: CASSPNSGDEGEKLFF
cdr3_nt: TGTGCCAGCAGCCCCAACTCCGGTGACGAGGGTGAAAAACTGTTTTTT

d_call: TRBD2
clone_size: few
cdr3_length: 14
v_call: TRBV6-8
j_call: TRBJ2-1
cdr3_aa: CASRGLAGSNEQFF
cdr3_nt: TGTGCCAGCAGGGGACTAGCGGGGTCCAATGAGCAGTTCTTC

d_call: .
clone_size: many
cdr3_length: 17
v_call: TRBV6-1
j_call: TRBJ1-1
cdr3_aa: CASNSFALRTANTEAFF
cdr3_nt: TGTGCCAGCAATTCCTTTGCTCTTAGGACGGCGAACACTGAAGCTTTCTTT

d_call: TRBD2
clone_size: few
cdr3_length: 13
v_call: TRBV19
j_call: TRBJ2-7
cdr3_aa: CASSTGLAYEQYF
cdr3_nt: TGTGCCAGTAGTACTGGACTAGCGTACGAGCAGTACTTC

d_call: TRBD1
clone_size: .
cdr3_length: 19
v_call: TRBV19
j_call: TRBJ1-5
cdr3_aa: CATASATGDRGRFYQPQHF
cdr3_nt: TGTGCCACCGCGTCGGCCACCGGGGACAGGGGGCGGTTTTATCAGCCCCAGCATTTT

d_call: .
clone_size: .
cdr3_length: 15
v_call: TRBV7-9
j_call: TRBJ2-3
cdr3_aa: CASSFDGRSTDTQYF
cdr3_nt: TGTGCCAGCAGCTTTGACGGGCGGAGCACAGATACGCAGTATTTT

d_call: .
clone_size: many
cdr3_length: 16
v_call: TRBV7-7
j_call: TRBJ2-6
cdr3_aa: CASSRGDASGANVLTF
cdr3_nt: TGTGCCAGCAGCCGAGGGGACGCCTCCGGGGCCAACGTCCTGACTTTC

d_call: .
clone_size: few
cdr3_length: 15
v_call: TRBV4-1
j_call: TRBJ2-3
cdr3_aa: CASSQDHGSTDTQYF
cdr3_nt: TGCGCCAGCAGCCAAGATCACGGGAGCACAGATACGCAGTATTTT

d_call: .
clone_size: .
cdr3_length: 13
v_call: TRBV12-3/TRBV12-4
j_call: TRBJ1-5
cdr3_aa: CASSPGGWQPQHF
cdr3_nt: TGTGCCAGCAGTCCCGGAGGGTGGCAGCCCCAGCATTTT

d_call: .
clone_size: few
cdr3_length: 18
v_call: TRBV11-3
j_call: TRBJ2-1
cdr3_aa: CASSLYVGITSSYNEQFF
cdr3_nt: TGTGCCAGCAGCTTATACGTGGGCATTACGAGCTCCTACAATGAGCAGTTCTTC

d_call: .
clone_size: once
cdr3_length: 13
v_call: TRBV27
j_call: TRBJ1-2
cdr3_aa: CANSFSNRPGYTF
cdr3_nt: TGTGCCAACAGTTTTAGCAACAGGCCTGGCTACACCTTC

d_call: .
clone_size: few
cdr3_length: 11
v_call: TRBV27
j_call: TRBJ2-7
cdr3_aa: CASSFGDEQYF
cdr3_nt: TGTGCCAGCAGTTTCGGGGACGAGCAGTACTTC

d_call: .
clone_size: .
cdr3_length: 14
v_call: TRBV20-1
j_call: TRBJ2-7
cdr3_aa: CSARDVRDSYEQYF
cdr3_nt: TGCAGTGCTAGAGATGTACGGGACTCCTACGAGCAGTACTTC

d_call: TRBD1
clone_size: many
cdr3_length: 17
v_call: TRBV24-1
j_call: TRBJ1-1
cdr3_aa: CATSVDGDREVNTEAFF
cdr3_nt: TGTGCCACCAGTGTCGACGGCGACAGGGAGGTGAACACTGAAGCTTTCTTT

d_call: .
clone_size: .
cdr3_length: 12
v_call: TRBV15
j_call: TRBJ1-5
cdr3_aa: CATSRDEGSQHF
cdr3_nt: TGTGCCACCAGCAGAGATGAGGGGTCCCAGCATTTT

d_call: TRBD1
clone_size: many
cdr3_length: 15
v_call: TRBV6-4
j_call: TRBJ2-1
cdr3_aa: CASSDRTGPGSEQFF
cdr3_nt: TGTGCCAGCAGTGACAGGACAGGTCCGGGCAGTGAGCAGTTCTTC